This T cell receptor (beta chain) derives from a study of cytomegalovirus exposure and HLA in healthy donors. V was trimmed by 2 bases and J by 4 bases, leaving 14 bases between them. Germline V gives CDR1 LGHNA, CDR2 YSLEER. The CDR3 has 15 residues. PCR amplification relied on 60 Vbeta primers (plus 13 Jbeta primers). In the original workflow: A later analysis counted about 80 million unique TCR beta chains, around 10 million shared. The assay was immunoSEQ multiplex PCR, and TCRdb's table has in-frame clones only and misses some. V and J calls and clone size are those listed in that table; D and trimming were worked out from the DNA. The table shows approximately 100,000 clones, with around 79% occurring only once.

The material sequenced was PBMCs. The receptor comes from a woman aged 40 to 50 in good health and CMV-seronegative. The chain uses TRBV4-3 and TRBJ1-2, with D perhaps matching TRBD1 (6 bases). This CDR3 is CASSQSLTGTYGYTF. In DNA form, the CDR3 reads TGCGCCAGCAGCCAATCATTGACAGGTACCTATGGCTACACCTTC.